This T cell receptor beta chain originates from a study of T cell repertoires in cytomegalovirus infection. Study summary: Signatures in public TCR beta sequences pointed to both CMV infection and matching HLA type. Whole-study results and caveats: Predominance within the ex vivo response was attributable to HLA-C-restricted CMV-specific TCR beta clonotypes.

V dropped 1 base and J dropped 8 bases, with 14 bases sitting between them. Germline CDR1 is SEHNR and CDR2 is FQNEAQ (reference sequence). CDR3 size: 14 residues. This clonotype has a single count. Antigen: not known. From the reads, TCRdb called clonotypes with MiXCR, one entry per CDR3 protein. Here the sample spans about 450,000 distinct CDR3 sequences, approximately 33% being singletons. The chain recombines TRBV7-9 with TRBJ1-1; the D is unclear. The sequence derives from a human donor in good health (CMV status not recorded). Some clones in this sample may be carry-over from other donors' samples. Material for sequencing was PBMCs. The CDR3 loop reads CASSLGRSQLEAFF. CDR3 nucleotides: TGTGCCAGCAGCTTAGGACGGTCCCAGTTAGAAGCTTTCTTT.